The clone carrying this T cell receptor (beta chain) was seen at least ten times. This entry comes from a study of response to subunit inactivated influenza vaccine. TCRdb recomputed calls from the RT-PCR reads with MiXCR, one row per CDR3 protein. This sample carries roughly 620,000 distinct CDR3 sequences, about 11% of them seen once, and the ten largest clones take more than 9.5%. This CDR3 region has 14 residues. Per germline, CDR1 SEHNR and CDR2 FQNEAQ (reference sequence). Trimming took 4 bases from V and 3 from J, leaving 13 bases between them. These sequences were also reported in another study, on T cells expressing NK-cell markers. As reported in that work: Template switching by 5'RACE with UMIs generated the TCR beta cDNA. Of eight sequenced donors, seven were HCMV-seropositive and one HCMV-seronegative. What restricted sorting to alpha-beta TCR T cells in several experiments was an anti-gamma-delta TCR antibody. Nothing established the HCMV specificity of expanded NKG2C+ T cell clones.

This clonotype was sampled from a man in his fifties who received an inactivated influenza vaccine. The rearrangement links TRBV7-9 to TRBJ2-7, with a possible D match to TRBD2 (6 bases). Sequencing used PBMCs from blood, obtained on the day of vaccination. As DNA, the CDR3 is TGTGCCAGCAGCTCGGGACTGGTAAGCTACGAGCAGTACTTC. Its protein is CASSSGLVSYEQYF.